Following are 23 T cell receptor beta chains from one sample sequenced in a study of identifying expanded T cells in peripheral blood. Clones were read by immunoSEQ multiplex PCR, and TCRdb kept only the in-frame ones, dropping some. The table includes 75,000 to 95,000 clones, 85% detected once. The specimen sequenced was blood. These receptors all come from a person aged 18 to 75 in good health.

The chain uses TRBV7-9 and TRBJ1-2, with 7 bases lining up with TRBD1. Trimming took 4 bases from V and 1 from J; bases not matched to a gene: 9. This CDR3 is 16 amino acids long. Germline loops: CDR1 SEHNR, CDR2 FQNEAQ (reference sequence). The DNA of the CDR3 is TGTGCCAGCAGCTCACCCGACAGGGATTATAACTATGGCTACACCTTC. It translates to CASSSPDRDYNYGYTF.

The chain is built from TRBV7-2 and TRBJ2-5, with 9 bases lining up with TRBD2. Losses at the gene ends were 4 bases for V and 5 bases for J; bases not matched to a gene: 11. The germline V gene has CDR1 SGHTA and CDR2 FQGNSA. CDR3 size: 16 residues. The CDR3, as DNA: TGTGCCAGCAGCTCTCGAGCGGGGGGCGTGAGGGAGACCCAGTACTTC. It translates to CASSSRAGGVRETQYF.

As for this clone: Other DNA sequences within the sample encode an identical CDR3. The rearrangement links TRBV7-9 to TRBJ2-7; 7 nucleotides align to TRBD2. In germline, CDR1 is SEHNR, CDR2 FQNEAQ (reference sequence). Losses at the gene ends were 5 bases for V and 5 bases for J; bases not matched to a gene: 9. The CDR3 extends over 14 amino acids. The CDR3 region is CASSAWGGEDEQYF. The CDR3 DNA is TGTGCCAGCAGCGCATGGGGGGGGGAGGACGAGCAGTACTTC. Supplemented by reference TRBV7-9 and TRBJ2-7, the full variable domain reads DTGVSQNPRHKITKRGQNVTFRCDPISEHNRLYWYRQTLGQGPEFLTYFQNEAQLEKSRLLSDRFSAERPKGSFSTLEIQRTEQGDSAMYLCASSAWGGEDEQYFGPGTRLTVT.

This chain uses TRBV29-1 with TRBJ2-2, with D perhaps matching TRBD2 (6 bases). CDR1 and CDR2 from the germline V gene are SQVTM and ANQGSEA. This CDR3 region has 12 residues. Between the trimmed V and J ends, which lost 7 bases and 1 base, there was a span of 7 bases. This CDR3 reads CSAGGNTGELFF. CDR3 nucleotides: TGCAGCGCCGGGGGGAACACCGGGGAGCTGTTTTTT.

This clone was observed a handful of times. The chain uses TRBV5-1 and TRBJ1-5, with a tentative D call TRBD1 (6 bases). V lost 0 bases and J 5 bases, leaving 9 bases between the germline ends. Germline V CDR1 and CDR2: SGHRS, YFSETQ. This CDR3 comprises 14 residues. CDR3 loop: CASSLGGRDQPQHF. The CDR3 nucleotides are TGCGCCAGCAGCTTGGGGGGGCGAGATCAGCCCCAGCATTTT. Looking up the rest from reference TRBV5-1 and TRBJ1-5 gives the full variable domain: KAGVTQTPRYLIKTRGQQVTLSCSPISGHRSVSWYQQTPGQGLQFLFEYFSETQRNKGNFPGRFSGRQFSNSRSEMNVSTLELGDSALYLCASSLGGRDQPQHFGDGTRLSIL.

The V call is TRBV11-2, the J call TRBJ2-7; a weak D match, TRBD1 (5 bases). In germline, CDR1 is SGHAT, CDR2 FQNNGV. V was trimmed by 1 base and J by 4 bases, leaving 14 bases between them. The CDR3 is made up of 15 amino acids. The CDR3 loop is CASSLVRGAKYEQYF. In DNA form, the CDR3 reads TGTGCCAGCAGCTTAGTAAGGGGCGCTAAATACGAGCAGTACTTC.

The chain carries TRBV7-9 and TRBJ1-1; D is unresolved. V was trimmed by 1 base and J by 4 bases, leaving 4 bases between them. The CDR3 has 12 residues. The V gene's germline CDR1 is SEHNR and CDR2 FQNEAQ (reference sequence). The CDR3 coding sequence is TGTGCCAGCAGCTTAGTGATCACTGAAGCTTTCTTT. This translates into CASSLVITEAFF.

The J gene is TRBJ1-1, the V gene TRBV9; perhaps TRBD1 as D (6 bases). Trimming left V 2 bases short and J 4 bases short, with 21 bases between. CDR1 and CDR2 from the germline V gene are SGDLS and YYNGEE. The CDR3 length is 17 residues. CDR3 loop: CASSVGLTQGSGTEAFF. The CDR3 nucleotides are TGTGCCAGCAGCGTTGGGTTGACACAGGGATCGGGCACTGAAGCTTTCTTT. Complete variable domain (other parts from reference TRBV9 and TRBJ1-1): DSGVTQTPKHLITATGQRVTLRCSPRSGDLSVYWYQQSLDQGLQFLIQYYNGEERAKGNILERFSAQQFPDLHSELNLSSLELGDSALYFCASSVGLTQGSGTEAFFGQGTRLTVV.

J is TRBJ2-7 and V is TRBV6-1; 8 positions match TRBD1. V lost 8 bases to trimming and J lost 2 bases; unmatched junction nucleotides: 8. This CDR3 region has 14 residues. In germline, CDR1 is MNHNS, CDR2 SASEGT. The CDR3 region is CASGHRGAAYEQYF. CDR3 DNA sequence: TGTGCCAGCGGGCACAGGGGGGCGGCCTACGAGCAGTACTTC.

This chain connects TRBV30 to TRBJ1-5; D remains ambiguous. The CDR3 covers 14 residues. The germline V and J ends were trimmed by 0 bases and 1 base, with 7 bases remaining between them. Germline CDR1 is GTSNPN and CDR2 is SVGIG (reference sequence). The CDR3 sequence is CAWSVPRSNQPQHF. The CDR3 DNA is TGTGCCTGGAGTGTACCCAGAAGCAATCAGCCCCAGCATTTT.

V gene TRBV6-5 combines with J gene TRBJ2-1, with a tentative D call TRBD2 (5 bases). The ends were cut back, 5 bases at V and 7 bases at J, with 15 bases in the middle. Per germline, CDR1 MNHEY and CDR2 SVGAGI. The CDR3 has 14 residues. Here the CDR3 reads CASSEHLRRNEQFF. The CDR3 DNA follows: TGTGCCAGCAGTGAGCACCTCAGGAGGAATGAGCAGTTCTTC.

CDR3 region: CASSLSDSNEAFF. CDR3 in DNA: TGCGCCAGCAGCTTGAGCGACAGTAATGAAGCTTTCTTT. The chain carries TRBV5-1 and TRBJ1-1, with a possible D match to TRBD1 (5 bases). Germline lookup yields CDR1 SGHRS and CDR2 YFSETQ. The germline V and J ends were trimmed by 1 base and 7 bases, with 11 bases remaining between them. CDR3 length: 13 amino acids.

In this sample, this clone turned up once. The chain uses TRBV30 and TRBJ2-7; D might be TRBD1 (5 bases). Per germline, CDR1 GTSNPN and CDR2 SVGIG (reference sequence). The V and J ends lost 7 bases and 2 bases respectively, with 12 bases between them. The CDR3 sequence is 12 residues long. CDR3 loop: CAYRSRTYEQYF. The CDR3 coding sequence is TGTGCCTACAGGAGTAGGACCTACGAGCAGTACTTC. The entire variable domain, with the rest obtained from reference TRBV30 and TRBJ2-7, is as follows: SQTIHQWPATLVQPVGSPLSLECTVEGTSNPNLYWYRQAAGRGLQLLFYSVGIGQISSEVPQNLSASRPQDRQFILSSKKLLLSDSGFYLCAYRSRTYEQYFGPGTRLTVT.

This chain connects TRBV5-1 to TRBJ2-6; the D gene could be TRBD1 or TRBD2 (5 bases each). V shed 0 bases and J shed 2 bases, with 12 bases lying between them. This CDR3 contains 17 residues. Germline V gives CDR1 SGHRS, CDR2 YFSETQ. DNA of the CDR3: TGCGCCAGCAGCTTGGAGTTGAGGGGCGCTGGGGCCAACGTCCTGACTTTC. Its protein is CASSLELRGAGANVLTF.

This chain uses TRBV30 with TRBJ1-2; D remains unclear. The CDR3 has 14 residues. V lost 3 bases and J 8 bases, leaving 19 bases between the germline ends. Germline CDR1 and CDR2: GTSNPN and SVGIG (reference sequence). The CDR3 spells CAWRRSQQSVGYTF. The CDR3, as DNA: TGTGCCTGGAGACGGTCACAACAATCAGTCGGCTACACCTTC. The entire variable domain, with the rest obtained from reference TRBV30 and TRBJ1-2, is as follows: SQTIHQWPATLVQPVGSPLSLECTVEGTSNPNLYWYRQAAGRGLQLLFYSVGIGQISSEVPQNLSASRPQDRQFILSSKKLLLSDSGFYLCAWRRSQQSVGYTFGSGTRLTVV.

This clone came up once. The chain links TRBV2 to TRBJ1-6; D may be TRBD1 (6 bases). This CDR3 contains 15 residues. V shed 6 bases and J shed 7 bases, with 16 bases lying between them. Germline V gene lookup returns CDR1 SNHLY and CDR2 FYNNEI. CDR3 amino acids: CASRIIQGGNSPLHF. In DNA form, the CDR3 reads TGTGCCAGCAGGATAATACAGGGTGGGAATTCACCCCTCCACTTT.

This chain uses TRBV10-3 with TRBJ2-1, with 9 nucleotides matching TRBD1. V lost 4 bases to trimming and J lost 3 bases; unmatched junction nucleotides: 1. Per germline, CDR1 ENHRY and CDR2 SYGVKD. The CDR3 spans 14 residues. CDR3 sequence: CAISGDRDYNEQFF. In nucleotides, the CDR3 is TGTGCCATCAGTGGGGACAGGGACTACAATGAGCAGTTCTTC.

The V gene is TRBV11-2, the J gene TRBJ1-1; D might be TRBD1 (5 bases). Germline values: CDR1 SGHAT, CDR2 FQNNGV. Trimming removed 2 bases from V and 1 base from J, with 11 bases in between. This CDR3 has 15 amino acids. DNA of the CDR3: TGTGCCAGCAGCTTAAAGCGGGACGGGAACACTGAAGCTTTCTTT. This codes for CASSLKRDGNTEAFF.

The chain uses TRBV30 and TRBJ1-2, with D possibly matching TRBD1 (6 bases). The germline V gene encodes CDR1 GTSNPN and CDR2 SVGIG (reference sequence). The ends were cut back, 1 base at V and 8 bases at J, with 11 bases in the middle. This CDR3 contains 12 residues. The DNA of the CDR3 is TGTGCCTGGAGTGCCCCCAGGGGCGGCTACACCTTC. Its translation: CAWSAPRGGYTF.

The chain employs TRBV5-6 and TRBJ2-4; the match to TRBD1 covers 9 bases. Germline CDR1 SGHDT, CDR2 YYEEEE. J gave up 2 bases and V 3 bases, and 6 bases lay outside the gene matches. The CDR3 runs to 16 residues. Here the CDR3 reads CASSSLGQGSKNIQYF. The CDR3 DNA reads as TGTGCCAGCAGCTCTCTCGGACAGGGGTCCAAAAACATTCAGTACTTC.

CDR3 residues: CASSIWAGNTEAFF. The CDR3 coding sequence is TGTGCCAGTAGTATATGGGCGGGGAACACTGAAGCTTTCTTT. The chain recombines TRBV19 with TRBJ1-1; D remains unclear. V was pared by 2 bases and J by 1 base, with 8 bases between. The CDR3 extends over 14 amino acids. The germline V gene has CDR1 LNHDA and CDR2 SQIVND (reference sequence).

The chain recombines TRBV5-4 with TRBJ2-7; a possible D gene is TRBD1 (5 bases). The V gene's germline CDR1 is SGHNT and CDR2 YYREEE (reference sequence). Trimming left V 1 base short and J 3 bases short, with 11 bases between. The CDR3 is made up of 14 amino acids. The CDR3 reads CASSLQGFGYEQYF. CDR3 coding DNA: TGTGCCAGCAGCTTGCAGGGTTTCGGCTACGAGCAGTACTTC.

The CDR3 region is CASSHPLNTEAFF. DNA for the CDR3: TGCGCCAGCAGCCACCCCTTGAACACTGAAGCTTTCTTT. J is TRBJ1-1 and V is TRBV4-3; D unclear. V was pared by 3 bases and J by 0 bases, with 5 bases between. The CDR3 extends over 13 amino acids. CDR1 LGHNA and CDR2 YSLEER come from the germline V gene.